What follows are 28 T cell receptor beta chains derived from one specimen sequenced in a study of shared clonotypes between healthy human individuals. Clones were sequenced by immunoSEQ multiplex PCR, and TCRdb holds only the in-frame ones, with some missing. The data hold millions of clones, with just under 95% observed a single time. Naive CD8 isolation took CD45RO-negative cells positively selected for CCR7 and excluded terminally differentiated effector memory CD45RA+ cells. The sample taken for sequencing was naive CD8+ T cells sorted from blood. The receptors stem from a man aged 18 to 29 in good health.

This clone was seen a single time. CDR3 protein: CASSKANPSIAGSYEQYF. CDR3 in DNA: TGTGCCAGCAGCAAAGCGAACCCCTCGATAGCGGGGTCCTACGAGCAGTACTTC. V usage is TRBV21-1 and J usage is TRBJ2-7; the table's D call, TRBD2, was not checked against the DNA. TRBV21-1 is shown as a pseudogene. The CDR3 has 18 amino acids.

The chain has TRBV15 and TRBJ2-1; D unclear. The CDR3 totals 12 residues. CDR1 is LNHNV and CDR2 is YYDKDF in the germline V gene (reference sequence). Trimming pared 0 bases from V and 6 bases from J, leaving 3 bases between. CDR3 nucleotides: TGTGCCACCAGCAGAGATATCAATGAGCAGTTCTTC. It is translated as CATSRDINEQFF.

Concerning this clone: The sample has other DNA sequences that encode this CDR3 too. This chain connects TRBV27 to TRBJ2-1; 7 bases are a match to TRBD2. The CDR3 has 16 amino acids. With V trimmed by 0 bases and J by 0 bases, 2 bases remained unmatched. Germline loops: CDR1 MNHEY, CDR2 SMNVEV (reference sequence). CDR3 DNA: TGTGCCAGCAGTTTATCGACGGGGGGCTCCTACAATGAGCAGTTCTTC. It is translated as CASSLSTGGSYNEQFF.

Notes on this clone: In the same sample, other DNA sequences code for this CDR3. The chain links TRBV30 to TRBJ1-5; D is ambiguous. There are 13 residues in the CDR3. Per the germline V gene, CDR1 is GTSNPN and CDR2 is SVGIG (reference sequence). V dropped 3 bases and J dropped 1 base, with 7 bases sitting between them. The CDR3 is CAWSLGSNQPQHF. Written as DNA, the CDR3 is TGTGCCTGGAGCCTCGGGAGCAATCAGCCCCAGCATTTT. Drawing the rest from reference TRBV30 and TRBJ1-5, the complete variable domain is SQTIHQWPATLVQPVGSPLSLECTVEGTSNPNLYWYRQAAGRGLQLLFYSVGIGQISSEVPQNLSASRPQDRQFILSSKKLLLSDSGFYLCAWSLGSNQPQHFGDGTRLSIL.

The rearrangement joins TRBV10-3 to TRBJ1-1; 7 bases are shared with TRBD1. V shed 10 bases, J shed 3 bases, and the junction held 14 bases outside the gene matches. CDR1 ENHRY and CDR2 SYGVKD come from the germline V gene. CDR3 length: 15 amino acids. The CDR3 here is CASEAGTELYTEAFF. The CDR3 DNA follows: TGTGCCAGCGAGGCCGGGACAGAATTATACACTGAAGCTTTCTTT.

The DNA of the CDR3 is TGTGCCAGTAACCACCTTCTAGGGACAGGTAAACAGCCCCAGCATTTT. This codes for CASNHLLGTGKQPQHF. This chain joins TRBV19 and TRBJ1-5, with 8 positions matching TRBD1. CDR1 is LNHDA, CDR2 SQIVND, per germline (reference sequence). Trimming cost V 7 bases and J 7 bases; bases outside gene matches: 15. The CDR3 extends over 16 amino acids. The entire variable domain, with the rest obtained from reference TRBV19 and TRBJ1-5, is as follows: DGGITQSPKYLFRKEGQNVTLSCEQNLNHDAMYWYRQDPGQGLRLIYYSQIVNDFQKGDIAEGYSVSREKKESFPLTVTSAQKNPTAFYLCASNHLLGTGKQPQHFGDGTRLSIL.

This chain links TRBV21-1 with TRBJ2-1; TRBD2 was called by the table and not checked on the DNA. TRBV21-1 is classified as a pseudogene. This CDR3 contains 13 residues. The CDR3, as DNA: TGTGCCAGCACCCTGATAGCGGGCGATGAGCAGTTCTTC. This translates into CASTLIAGDEQFF.

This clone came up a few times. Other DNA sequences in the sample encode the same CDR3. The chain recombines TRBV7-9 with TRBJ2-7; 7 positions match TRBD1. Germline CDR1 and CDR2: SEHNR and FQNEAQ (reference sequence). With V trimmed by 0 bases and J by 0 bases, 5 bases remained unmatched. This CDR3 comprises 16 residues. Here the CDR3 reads CASSLALGQSSYEQYF. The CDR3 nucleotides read TGTGCCAGCAGCTTAGCGTTGGGACAGAGCTCCTACGAGCAGTACTTC.

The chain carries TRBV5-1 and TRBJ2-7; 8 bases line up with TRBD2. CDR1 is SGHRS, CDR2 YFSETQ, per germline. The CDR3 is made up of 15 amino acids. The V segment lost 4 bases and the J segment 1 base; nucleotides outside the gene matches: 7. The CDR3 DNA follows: TGCGCCAGCAGCGAGGGACTAGAGATTTCCTACGAGCAGTACTTC. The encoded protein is CASSEGLEISYEQYF.

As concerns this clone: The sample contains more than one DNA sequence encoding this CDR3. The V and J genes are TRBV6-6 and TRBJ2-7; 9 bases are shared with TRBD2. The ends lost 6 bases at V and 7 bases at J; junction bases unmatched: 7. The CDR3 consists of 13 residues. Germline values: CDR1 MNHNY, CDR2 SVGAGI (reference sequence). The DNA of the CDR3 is TGTGCCAGCAGCCCCGGGCTAGCGGGGGAGCAGTACTTC. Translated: CASSPGLAGEQYF.

Here the CDR3 reads CASSFPTGGTEAFF. CDR3 in DNA: TGTGCCAGCAGTTTTCCAACAGGGGGCACTGAAGCTTTCTTT. This chain uses TRBV11-2 with TRBJ1-1, with 8 bases lining up with TRBD1. V shed 6 bases and J 4 bases; nucleotides not matched to a gene: 7. The V gene's germline CDR1 is SGHAT and CDR2 FQNNGV. The CDR3 runs 14 residues. Full variable domain (missing parts from reference TRBV11-2 and TRBJ1-1): EAGVAQSPRYKIIEKRQSVAFWCNPISGHATLYWYQQILGQGPKLLIQFQNNGVVDDSQLPKDRFSAERLKGVDSTLKIQPAKLEDSAVYLCASSFPTGGTEAFFGQGTRLTVV.

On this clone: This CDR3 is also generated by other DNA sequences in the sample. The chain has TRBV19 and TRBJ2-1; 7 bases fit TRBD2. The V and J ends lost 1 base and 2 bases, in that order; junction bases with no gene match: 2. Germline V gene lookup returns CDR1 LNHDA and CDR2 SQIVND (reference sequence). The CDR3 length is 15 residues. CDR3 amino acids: CASSIVAGAYNEQFF. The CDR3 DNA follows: TGTGCCAGTAGTATAGTTGCGGGAGCCTACAATGAGCAGTTCTTC.

The CDR3 DNA is TGCGCCAGCAGCGATAGAGATAGCGGGAGCTGGTACGAGCAGTACTTC. Its protein product is CASSDRDSGSWYEQYF. The chain carries TRBV5-1 and TRBJ2-7; 9 bases line up with TRBD2. The CDR3 extends over 16 amino acids. Germline assignment: CDR1 SGHRS and CDR2 YFSETQ. V lost 4 bases to trimming and J lost 4 bases; unmatched junction nucleotides: 12.

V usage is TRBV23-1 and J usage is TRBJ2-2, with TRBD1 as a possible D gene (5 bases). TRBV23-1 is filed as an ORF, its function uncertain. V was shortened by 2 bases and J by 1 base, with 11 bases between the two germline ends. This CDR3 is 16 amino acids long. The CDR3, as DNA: TGCGCCAGCAGTCAAATAGGGCAGGGGAACACCGGGGAGCTGTTTTTT. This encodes CASSQIGQGNTGELFF.

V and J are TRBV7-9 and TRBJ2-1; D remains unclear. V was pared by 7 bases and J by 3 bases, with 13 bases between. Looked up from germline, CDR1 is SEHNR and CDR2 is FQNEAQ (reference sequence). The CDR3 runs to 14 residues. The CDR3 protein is CASNSDGFYNEQFF. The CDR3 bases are TGTGCCAGCAACTCGGACGGATTCTACAATGAGCAGTTCTTC.

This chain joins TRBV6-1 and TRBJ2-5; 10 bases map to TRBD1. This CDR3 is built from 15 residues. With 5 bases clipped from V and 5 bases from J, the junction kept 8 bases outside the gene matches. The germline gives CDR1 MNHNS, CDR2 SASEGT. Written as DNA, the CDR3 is TGTGCCAGCAGTTCCCGGGACAGGGGCTTTGAGACCCAGTACTTC. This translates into CASSSRDRGFETQYF.

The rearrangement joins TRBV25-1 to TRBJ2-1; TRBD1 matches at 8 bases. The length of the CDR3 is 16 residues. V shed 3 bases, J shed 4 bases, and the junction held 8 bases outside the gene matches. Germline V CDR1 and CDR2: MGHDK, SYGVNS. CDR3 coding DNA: TGTGCCAGCAGTGAGGAGACAGGGGACATTTACAATGAGCAGTTCTTC. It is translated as CASSEETGDIYNEQFF.

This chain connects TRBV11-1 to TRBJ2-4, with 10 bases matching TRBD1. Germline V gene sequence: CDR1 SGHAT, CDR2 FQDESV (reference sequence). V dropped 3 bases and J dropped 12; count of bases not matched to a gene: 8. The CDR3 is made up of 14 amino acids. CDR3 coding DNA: TGTGCCAGCAGCTTTTCCGGGACAGGGGAGAATCAGTACTTC. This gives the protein CASSFSGTGENQYF.

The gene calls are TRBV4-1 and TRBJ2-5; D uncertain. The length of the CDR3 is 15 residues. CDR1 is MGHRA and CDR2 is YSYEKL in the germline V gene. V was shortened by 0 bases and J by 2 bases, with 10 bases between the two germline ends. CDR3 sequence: CASSQDLFGQETQYF. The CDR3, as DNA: TGCGCCAGCAGCCAAGATCTTTTCGGACAAGAGACCCAGTACTTC.

The CDR3 region has the DNA TGCAGCGTTGAGGTCCCAGAGAACACTGAAGCTTTCTTT. Protein product: CSVEVPENTEAFF. The chain carries TRBV29-1 and TRBJ1-1; no clear D gene. Trimming shortened V by 3 bases and J by 1 base, and 9 bases separated the two germline ends. This CDR3 spans 13 amino acids. Germline V gene data show CDR1 as SQVTM and CDR2 as ANQGSEA.

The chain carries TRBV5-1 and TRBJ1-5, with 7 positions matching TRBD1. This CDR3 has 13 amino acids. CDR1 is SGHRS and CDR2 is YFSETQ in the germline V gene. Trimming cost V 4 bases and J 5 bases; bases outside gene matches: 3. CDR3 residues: CASSPDRDQPQHF. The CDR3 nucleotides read TGCGCCAGCAGCCCAGACAGGGATCAGCCCCAGCATTTT. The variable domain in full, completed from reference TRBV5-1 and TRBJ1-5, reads KAGVTQTPRYLIKTRGQQVTLSCSPISGHRSVSWYQQTPGQGLQFLFEYFSETQRNKGNFPGRFSGRQFSNSRSEMNVSTLELGDSALYLCASSPDRDQPQHFGDGTRLSIL.

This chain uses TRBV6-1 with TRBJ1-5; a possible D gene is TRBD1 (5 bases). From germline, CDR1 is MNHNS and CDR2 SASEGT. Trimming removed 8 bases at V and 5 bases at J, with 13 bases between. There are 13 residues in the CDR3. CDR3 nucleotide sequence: TGTGCCAGCGACGACAGCGGATATCAGCCCCAGCATTTT. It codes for CASDDSGYQPQHF.

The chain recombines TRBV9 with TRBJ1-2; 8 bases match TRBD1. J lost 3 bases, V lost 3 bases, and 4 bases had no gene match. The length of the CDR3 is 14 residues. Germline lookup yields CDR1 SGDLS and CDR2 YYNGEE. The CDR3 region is CASSGLQGDYGYTF. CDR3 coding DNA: TGTGCCAGCAGCGGACTACAGGGGGACTATGGCTACACCTTC. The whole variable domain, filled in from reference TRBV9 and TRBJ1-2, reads DSGVTQTPKHLITATGQRVTLRCSPRSGDLSVYWYQQSLDQGLQFLIQYYNGEERAKGNILERFSAQQFPDLHSELNLSSLELGDSALYFCASSGLQGDYGYTFGSGTRLTVV.

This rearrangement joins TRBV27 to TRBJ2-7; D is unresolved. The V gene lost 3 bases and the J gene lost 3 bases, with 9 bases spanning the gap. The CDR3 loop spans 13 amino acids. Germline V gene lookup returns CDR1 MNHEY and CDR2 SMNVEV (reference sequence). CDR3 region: CASSFYKNYEQYF. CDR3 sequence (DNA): TGTGCCAGCAGTTTTTACAAAAACTACGAGCAGTACTTC.

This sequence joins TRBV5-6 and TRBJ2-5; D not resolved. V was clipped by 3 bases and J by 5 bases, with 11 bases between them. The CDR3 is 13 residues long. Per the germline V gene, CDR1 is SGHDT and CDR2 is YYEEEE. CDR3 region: CASSSVFEETQYF. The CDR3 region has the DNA TGTGCCAGCAGCTCGGTATTCGAGGAGACCCAGTACTTC.

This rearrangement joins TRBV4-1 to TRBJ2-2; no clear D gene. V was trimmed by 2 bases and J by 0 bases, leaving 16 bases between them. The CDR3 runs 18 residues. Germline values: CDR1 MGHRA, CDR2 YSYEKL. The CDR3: CASSQLPPGLANTGELFF. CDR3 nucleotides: TGCGCCAGCAGCCAACTTCCCCCCGGCCTCGCGAACACCGGGGAGCTGTTTTTT.

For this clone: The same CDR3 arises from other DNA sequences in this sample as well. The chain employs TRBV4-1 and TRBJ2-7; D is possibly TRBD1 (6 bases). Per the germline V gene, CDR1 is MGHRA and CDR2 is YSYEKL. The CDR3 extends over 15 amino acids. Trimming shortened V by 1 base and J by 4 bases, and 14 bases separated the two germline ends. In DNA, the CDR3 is TGCGCCAGCAGCCAAGGAGGGGGTCCCCCGTACGAGCAGTACTTC. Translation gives CASSQGGGPPYEQYF.

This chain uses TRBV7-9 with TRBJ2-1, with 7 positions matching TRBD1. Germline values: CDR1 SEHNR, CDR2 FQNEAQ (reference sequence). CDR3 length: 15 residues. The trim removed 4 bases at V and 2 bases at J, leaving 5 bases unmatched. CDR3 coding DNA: TGTGCCAGCAGCTCCGGGACAGTGCCCTACAATGAGCAGTTCTTC. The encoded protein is CASSSGTVPYNEQFF.